A selection of T cell receptor beta chains follows, all from one sample in a study of blood T cell repertoires in COVID-19. The method was immunoSEQ multiplex PCR; TCRdb's version includes in-frame clones alone and lacks a portion of them. The data hold roughly 250,000 clones, with around 89% observed a single time. Input material: peripheral blood. These receptor sequences come from a man in his sixties who had recovered from COVID-19. Each CDR3 is given with its conserved first and last residue. Each record gives: D gene, clone size, V gene, J gene, CDR3 DNA, CDR3 protein. D genes are given only for firm matches. Size values are once, few and many counts, or a class for expanded clones, and some rows have none.

D gene: TRBD1
clone size: NA
V gene: TRBV11-2
J gene: TRBJ1-4
CDR3 DNA: TGTGCCAGCAATGACAGGGACCAACATGAAAAACTGTTTTTT
CDR3 protein: CASNDRDQHEKLFF

D gene: NA
clone size: NA
V gene: TRBV9
J gene: TRBJ1-1
CDR3 DNA: TGTGCCAGCAGCCCTCAGGGGACAATGAACACTGAAGCTTTCTTT
CDR3 protein: CASSPQGTMNTEAFF

D gene: NA
clone size: NA
V gene: TRBV6-6
J gene: TRBJ1-2
CDR3 DNA: TGTGCCAGCAGTTACCCACAGGGTAACTATGGCTACACCTTC
CDR3 protein: CASSYPQGNYGYTF

D gene: TRBD1
clone size: NA
V gene: TRBV5-1
J gene: TRBJ1-2
CDR3 DNA: TGCGCCAGCAGCTTCGCGCGGACAGGGAACTATGGCTACACCTTC
CDR3 protein: CASSFARTGNYGYTF

D gene: TRBD1
clone size: NA
V gene: TRBV2
J gene: TRBJ1-2
CDR3 DNA: TGTGCCAGCAGTGTTGACAGGGGAGATGGCTACACCTTC
CDR3 protein: CASSVDRGDGYTF

D gene: TRBD1
clone size: NA
V gene: TRBV5-4
J gene: TRBJ1-2
CDR3 DNA: TGTGCCAGCAGCTTGAGGGGGCCTGGCTATGGCTACACCTTC
CDR3 protein: CASSLRGPGYGYTF

D gene: TRBD1
clone size: once
V gene: TRBV24-1
J gene: TRBJ2-1
CDR3 DNA: TGTGCCACCAGTGATTTGCTCGGGGCTTCCGGGACAGGGGCTCATGAGCAGTTCTTC
CDR3 protein: CATSDLLGASGTGAHEQFF

D gene: TRBD2
clone size: NA
V gene: TRBV15
J gene: TRBJ2-1
CDR3 DNA: TGTGCCACCAGCAGAGACCGGGGCGGGGGGGCCCCCTACAATGAGCAGTTCTTC
CDR3 protein: CATSRDRGGGAPYNEQFF

D gene: NA
clone size: NA
V gene: TRBV5-1
J gene: TRBJ2-7
CDR3 DNA: TGCGCCAGCACTTTGCCCGCCGACTTCTTCCTCTACGAGCAGTACTTC
CDR3 protein: CASTLPADFFLYEQYF

D gene: NA
clone size: NA
V gene: TRBV7-9
J gene: TRBJ1-2
CDR3 DNA: TGTGCCAGCATTGGTACAGGCAAATATGGCTACACCTTC
CDR3 protein: CASIGTGKYGYTF

D gene: TRBD1
clone size: once
V gene: TRBV20-1
J gene: TRBJ1-5
CDR3 DNA: TGCAGTGCTAGTGCCCGGGGACAGCCAAGCAATCAGCCCCAGCATTTT
CDR3 protein: CSASARGQPSNQPQHF

D gene: NA
clone size: NA
V gene: TRBV27
J gene: TRBJ2-7
CDR3 DNA: TGTGCCAGCAGTTTGTTCAGGGGAGACTACGAGCAGTACTTC
CDR3 protein: CASSLFRGDYEQYF

D gene: NA
clone size: NA
V gene: TRBV7-9
J gene: TRBJ2-1
CDR3 DNA: TGTGCCAGCAGGAGTGAAAATGAGCAGTTCTTC
CDR3 protein: CASRSENEQFF

D gene: NA
clone size: NA
V gene: TRBV9
J gene: TRBJ1-1
CDR3 DNA: TGTGCCAGCAGCCTCGGACAGATGGCCACTGAAGCTTTCTTT
CDR3 protein: CASSLGQMATEAFF

D gene: NA
clone size: NA
V gene: TRBV20-1
J gene: TRBJ1-1
CDR3 DNA: TGCATTTTGGGACACCACACTGAAGCTTTCTTT
CDR3 protein: CILGHHTEAFF

D gene: TRBD2
clone size: NA
V gene: TRBV30
J gene: TRBJ2-5
CDR3 DNA: TGTGCCTGGAGTGTGCGGGGGGCAGTATTGTACCAAGAGACCCAGTACTTC
CDR3 protein: CAWSVRGAVLYQETQYF

D gene: NA
clone size: NA
V gene: TRBV24-1
J gene: TRBJ1-2
CDR3 DNA: TGTGCCACCAGTGACCAAGACAGTAATGGCTACACCTTC
CDR3 protein: CATSDQDSNGYTF

D gene: TRBD1
clone size: NA
V gene: TRBV5-1
J gene: TRBJ1-4
CDR3 DNA: TGCGCCAGCAGCTTGGGGGACAGAACTAATGAAAAACTGTTTTTT
CDR3 protein: CASSLGDRTNEKLFF

D gene: NA
clone size: NA
V gene: TRBV12-2
J gene: TRBJ2-3
CDR3 DNA: TGTGCAAGTCGCTTCGCAGGGGCGCCCACAGATACGCAGTATTTT
CDR3 protein: CASRFAGAPTDTQYF

D gene: NA
clone size: NA
V gene: TRBV5-1
J gene: TRBJ1-4
CDR3 DNA: TGCGCCAGCAGCCAGCCTGGGGGGGTTAATGAAAAACTGTTTTTT
CDR3 protein: CASSQPGGVNEKLFF

D gene: TRBD2
clone size: NA
V gene: TRBV11-2
J gene: TRBJ2-6
CDR3 DNA: TGTGCCAGCAGAATGACTAGCGGGGGGGCTGGGGCCAACGTCCTGACTTTC
CDR3 protein: CASRMTSGGAGANVLTF

D gene: NA
clone size: once
V gene: TRBV3-1/TRBV3-2
J gene: TRBJ1-5
CDR3 DNA: TGTGCCAGCAGCCAAGGGACAGACAATCAGCCCCAGCATTTT
CDR3 protein: CASSQGTDNQPQHF

D gene: TRBD1
clone size: once
V gene: TRBV25-1
J gene: TRBJ2-2
CDR3 DNA: TGTGCCAGCAGATCGGGACAGATAAACACCGGGGAGCTGTTTTTT
CDR3 protein: CASRSGQINTGELFF

D gene: TRBD1
clone size: NA
V gene: TRBV30
J gene: TRBJ1-5
CDR3 DNA: TGTGCCTGGAGTGGGGGACAGGATAGCAATCAGCCCCAGCATTTT
CDR3 protein: CAWSGGQDSNQPQHF

D gene: NA
clone size: NA
V gene: TRBV10-2
J gene: TRBJ1-4
CDR3 DNA: TGCGCCAGCAGTCCCAGGGCTGAGAATGAAAAACTGTTTTTT
CDR3 protein: CASSPRAENEKLFF

D gene: TRBD1
clone size: NA
V gene: TRBV6-4
J gene: TRBJ1-1
CDR3 DNA: TGTGCCAGCAGTGGACAGGGGCCTGGCACTGAAGCTTTCTTT
CDR3 protein: CASSGQGPGTEAFF

D gene: NA
clone size: NA
V gene: TRBV30
J gene: TRBJ1-5
CDR3 DNA: TGTGCCTGGAGTGTACACGACAGGAATCAGCCCCAGCATTTT
CDR3 protein: CAWSVHDRNQPQHF

D gene: TRBD1
clone size: NA
V gene: TRBV20-1
J gene: TRBJ2-5
CDR3 DNA: TGCAGTGCTAGTCCCGCAGGGGGAGACCGAGAGACCCAGTACTTC
CDR3 protein: CSASPAGGDRETQYF

D gene: TRBD1
clone size: NA
V gene: TRBV20-1
J gene: TRBJ1-6
CDR3 DNA: TGCAGTGCTAGTGACAGGGTGACTTCACCCCTCCACTTT
CDR3 protein: CSASDRVTSPLHF

D gene: TRBD1
clone size: NA
V gene: TRBV7-6
J gene: TRBJ1-5
CDR3 DNA: TGTGCCAGCAGCTTAGCCGGGACAGGGCATCAGCCCCAGCATTTT
CDR3 protein: CASSLAGTGHQPQHF